The 24 T cell receptor beta chains below were found in one sample sequenced in a study of T-cell reconstitution after alpha-beta-depleted transplantation in children. A TCRbeta library incorporating unique molecular identifiers was prepared. TCRdb reprocessed the PCR reads via MiXCR and lists one record per CDR3 protein. The table includes fewer than 550,000 distinct CDR3 sequences, more than 9.5% detected once. The material was PBMCs, mostly from graft donor cells, obtained 180 days after TCRalphabeta/CD19-depleted stem cell transplant. The receptor set was obtained from a female patient between 2 and 10 years old who had a stem cell transplant for aplastic anemia, so the T cells may come from the graft donor.

The V gene is TRBV15, the J gene TRBJ1-2; TRBD1 might be the D (5 bases). The CDR3 has 15 amino acids. Trimming shortened V by 3 bases and J by 4 bases, and 15 bases separated the two germline ends. CDR1 and CDR2 from the germline V gene are LNHNV and YYDKDF (reference sequence). The CDR3: CATSRENRHPYGYTF. CDR3 DNA sequence: TGTGCCACCAGCAGGGAAAACAGGCACCCCTATGGCTACACCTTC.

This clonotype was observed a handful of times. The rearrangement uses TRBV20-1 and TRBJ1-1; perhaps TRBD1 as D (5 bases). This CDR3 is 10 amino acids long. Deletions cut 6 bases from V and 9 bases from J, with 11 bases between. Germline-derived CDR1 and CDR2 are DFQATT and SNEGSKA (reference sequence). The CDR3, as DNA: TGCAGTGCAAGACAGAACCAAGCTTTCTTT. Amino acid sequence: CSARQNQAFF.

The chain recombines TRBV5-1 with TRBJ2-7, with 7 positions matching TRBD2. V trimming: 7 bases; J trimming: 1 base; junction bases outside the gene matches: 8. The CDR3 has 14 residues. CDR1 SGHRS and CDR2 YFSETQ come from the germline V gene. The CDR3 DNA follows: TGCGCCAGCGGGCCGGGGGGACGGTCCTACGAGCAGTACTTC. It translates to CASGPGGRSYEQYF.

This clonotype was seen a handful of times. The chain employs TRBV6-2 or TRBV6-3 and TRBJ2-1; D not certain. V was pared by 7 bases and J by 0 bases, with 13 bases between. CDR3 length: 15 amino acids. Germline V CDR1 and CDR2: MNHEY, SVGEGT. The chain's CDR3 is CASTLIGVSYNEQFF. The CDR3 bases are TGTGCCAGCACCCTCATTGGGGTCTCCTACAATGAGCAGTTCTTC.

Only a few counts were recorded for this clonotype. The V call is TRBV20-1, the J call TRBJ2-1; D remains ambiguous. Germline values: CDR1 DFQATT, CDR2 SNEGSKA (reference sequence). The CDR3 is 12 residues long. The germline V and J ends were trimmed by 2 bases and 8 bases, with 10 bases remaining between them. The DNA of the CDR3 is TGCAGTGCTAGACTGAGTTCCCATGAGCAGTTCTTC. The encoded protein is CSARLSSHEQFF.

Ten or more counts support this clonotype. The chain carries TRBV11-2 and TRBJ2-2; 9 bases map to TRBD2. There are 18 residues in the CDR3. Germline lookup yields CDR1 SGHAT and CDR2 FQNNGV. With 5 bases clipped from V and 8 bases from J, the junction kept 18 bases outside the gene matches. The CDR3 DNA reads TGTGCCAGCAGCCCCCAGGGTTCGGGCGGGAGGGCCTATGGGGAGCTGTTTTTT. Encoded protein: CASSPQGSGGRAYGELFF.

The chain uses TRBV18 and TRBJ2-2; no clear D gene. Deletions cut 4 bases from V and 6 bases from J, with 12 bases between. From germline, CDR1 is KGHSH and CDR2 LQKENI. This CDR3 contains 14 residues. Here the CDR3 reads CASSLTEFAGELFF. The CDR3 DNA is TGTGCCAGCTCACTCACGGAATTCGCCGGGGAGCTGTTTTTT.

This clonotype was seen more than once but under ten times. This sequence joins TRBV7-2 and TRBJ1-2, with 7 bases fitting TRBD1. This CDR3 has 16 amino acids. Germline V gene sequence: CDR1 SGHTA, CDR2 FQGNSA. J lost 6 bases, V lost 5 bases, and 15 bases had no gene match. The CDR3 DNA sequence: TGTGCCAGCAGCCCCTTCACCGATAACAGGGGCCATGGCTACACCTTC. Residues: CASSPFTDNRGHGYTF.

This clonotype has a single count. The chain employs TRBV28 and TRBJ2-1; D not resolved. Trimming cost V 4 bases and J 2 bases, with 9 bases left between them. The CDR3 length is 14 residues. The V gene's germline CDR1 is MDHEN and CDR2 SYDVKM. The CDR3 reads CASSSLGTYNEQFF. The CDR3 DNA reads as TGTGCCAGCAGTTCGTTGGGCACCTACAATGAGCAGTTCTTC.

This clonotype was found many times. The chain is built from TRBV7-9 and TRBJ1-5; D unclear. There are 14 residues in the CDR3. CDR1 and CDR2 (germline): SEHNR, FQNEAQ (reference sequence). V lost 5 bases and J lost 0, with 8 bases in between. Here the CDR3 reads CASSPTYSNQPQHF. The CDR3 DNA sequence: TGTGCCAGCAGCCCGACGTATAGCAATCAGCCCCAGCATTTT.

This clonotype appeared a few times. V gene TRBV29-1 combines with J gene TRBJ2-1; TRBD1 might be the D (6 bases). V was trimmed by 7 bases and J by 4 bases, leaving 11 bases between them. Germline CDR1 reads SQVTM; CDR2 reads ANQGSEA. The CDR3 loop spans 12 amino acids. The CDR3 DNA sequence: TGCAGCGCCCGGCAGGGGTACAATGAGCAGTTCTTC. Protein: CSARQGYNEQFF.

The count of this clonotype is one. The chain couples TRBV25-1 to TRBJ1-1, with unresolved D. The CDR3 covers 15 residues. Looked up from germline, CDR1 is MGHDK and CDR2 is SYGVNS. V was trimmed by 1 base and J by 0 bases, leaving 9 bases between them. CDR3 in amino acids: CASSEFNGLNTEAFF. CDR3 DNA sequence: TGTGCCAGCAGTGAATTTAACGGGTTGAACACTGAAGCTTTCTTT. Complete variable domain (other parts from reference TRBV25-1 and TRBJ1-1): EADIYQTPRYLVIGTGKKITLECSQTMGHDKMYWYQQDPGMELHLIHYSYGVNSTEKGDLSSESTVSRIRTEHFPLTLESARPSHTSQYLCASSEFNGLNTEAFFGQGTRLTVV.

Only a few counts were recorded for this clonotype. V and J are TRBV7-2 and TRBJ1-2; D unclear. Germline CDR1 is SGHTA and CDR2 is FQGNSA. Trimming removed 4 bases from V and 1 base from J, with 19 bases in between. This CDR3 has 17 residues. CDR3 in amino acids: CASSSQKQILNNYGYTF. CDR3 DNA sequence: TGTGCCAGCAGCTCCCAAAAACAGATCCTCAATAACTATGGCTACACCTTC.

This chain uses TRBV19 with TRBJ1-5; D not certain. CDR3 length: 14 residues. Germline V gene data show CDR1 as LNHDA and CDR2 as SQIVND (reference sequence). V gave up 5 bases and J gave up 6 bases, with 14 bases separating them. The CDR3, as DNA: TGTGCCAGTAGTTTGTACGGGCTGCGTCAGCCCCAGCATTTT. This gives the protein CASSLYGLRQPQHF.

This clonotype has more than one count but fewer than ten. The chain uses TRBV6-1 and TRBJ1-3; D unclear. Germline V gives CDR1 MNHNS, CDR2 SASEGT. The V end was cut by 4 bases, the J end by 2 bases, with 6 bases between. CDR3 length equals 13 residues. The chain's CDR3 is CASSGTAGNTIYF. CDR3 in DNA: TGTGCCAGCAGTGGAACGGCTGGAAACACCATATATTTT.

This clonotype was counted at least ten times. The rearrangement uses TRBV12-3 or TRBV12-4 and TRBJ2-3, with unresolved D. The CDR3 length is 13 residues. V lost 1 base and J lost 2, with 4 bases in between. This CDR3 is CASSLVPTDTQYF. DNA of the CDR3: TGTGCCAGCAGTTTAGTCCCCACAGATACGCAGTATTTT.

The CDR3 DNA is TGTGCCAGCTCACCCTCCGGGACCCTCTATGGCTACACCTTC. This gives the protein CASSPSGTLYGYTF. The chain has TRBV18 and TRBJ1-2; D is perhaps TRBD1 (5 bases). The CDR3 spans 14 residues. The ends were cut back, 3 bases at V and 4 bases at J, with 12 bases in the middle. Germline CDR1 is KGHSH and CDR2 is LQKENI.

This clonotype was counted at least ten times. This rearrangement joins TRBV4-2 to TRBJ2-5, with TRBD2 as a possible D gene (7 bases). The CDR3 is 16 amino acids. Germline CDR1 LGHNA, CDR2 YNFKEQ. Trimming pared 4 bases from V and 5 bases from J, leaving 20 bases between. The CDR3 sequence: CASSRNRNRDYETQYF. The CDR3 DNA sequence: TGTGCCAGCAGCCGCAACCGAAACAGGGACTATGAGACCCAGTACTTC.

The gene calls are TRBV29-1 and TRBJ2-1; no reliable D call. V lost 6 bases and J lost 6, with 9 bases in between. The CDR3 sequence is 11 residues long. From germline, CDR1 is SQVTM and CDR2 ANQGSEA. CDR3: CSVGPLNEQFF. The CDR3 nucleotides are TGCAGCGTCGGACCGCTCAATGAGCAGTTCTTC.

This chain connects TRBV28 to TRBJ1-5; TRBD1 matches 9 bases. Germline V gene sequence: CDR1 MDHEN, CDR2 SYDVKM. The CDR3 totals 15 residues. J lost 4 bases, V lost 8 bases, and 9 bases had no gene match. The CDR3 spells CASRRQGGANQPQHF. The CDR3 DNA follows: TGTGCCAGCCGAAGACAGGGGGGCGCAAATCAGCCCCAGCATTTT.

This clonotype was seen only a few times. V and J are TRBV18 and TRBJ1-1; D call uncertain. Germline loops: CDR1 KGHSH, CDR2 LQKENI. The CDR3 has 14 amino acids. V lost 8 bases to trimming and J lost 7 bases, with 20 bases between them. In nucleotides, the CDR3 is TGTGCCAGCGTAAGGGCTTCCCAACACGGTGAAGCTTTCTTT. Its translation is CASVRASQHGEAFF.

The V and J genes are TRBV12-3 or TRBV12-4 and TRBJ2-7; 7 bases agree with TRBD1. Trimming at V came to 2 bases and at J to 0 bases, leaving 10 bases not matched to a gene. The CDR3 is 17 amino acids. The CDR3 DNA is TGTGCCAGCAGTTTACTACCCGGACAGGTAAACTCCTACGAGCAGTACTTC. Protein product: CASSLLPGQVNSYEQYF.

The chain has TRBV28 and TRBJ2-7, with 7 bases aligning to TRBD1. This CDR3 comprises 14 residues. The V segment lost 8 bases and the J segment 6 bases; nucleotides outside the gene matches: 13. Looked up from germline, CDR1 is MDHEN and CDR2 is SYDVKM. The CDR3 loop reads CASLLGRGKGEQYF. The CDR3 DNA reads TGTGCCAGCCTACTGGGCAGGGGGAAGGGCGAGCAGTACTTC.

V and J are TRBV12-3 or TRBV12-4 and TRBJ1-3, with D unresolved. There are 16 residues in the CDR3. The ends were cut back, 4 bases at V and 0 bases at J, with 13 bases in the middle. CDR3 sequence reads: CASSWLWESSGNTIYF. CDR3 nucleotides: TGTGCCAGCAGTTGGCTTTGGGAAAGCTCTGGAAACACCATATATTTT.